Reported below is one T cell receptor beta chain. No antigen is known for it. The protocol was immunoSEQ multiplex PCR, while the TCRdb copy is restricted to in-frame clones and leaves out a portion. In the table there are about half a million clones, roughly three quarters of which are singletons. The sample is drawn from a study of shared clonotypes between healthy human individuals. General study results and limits: Among donors, clonotype sharing was expected to be affected by sequencing depth.

The germline V gene encodes CDR1 LNHDA and CDR2 SQIVND (reference sequence). This CDR3 spans 15 amino acids. V shed 0 bases and J shed 7 bases, with 13 bases lying between them. The clonotype originates from a woman in her forties in good health. Some clones in this sample may be carry-over from other donors' samples. The chain is built from TRBV19 and TRBJ1-5, with D unresolved. Sequenced: PBMCs. CDR3 residues: CASSIDRELGQPQHF. CDR3 nucleotides: TGTGCCAGTAGTATAGATCGGGAACTCGGCCAGCCCCAGCATTTT.